This T cell receptor beta chain was observed in a study of blood T cells in healthy people across ages. With V trimmed by 4 bases and J by 4 bases, 6 bases remained unmatched. The germline V gene has CDR1 GTSNPN and CDR2 SVGIG (reference sequence). This CDR3 is built from 14 residues. Primers used in a second PCR of about 6 to 11 cycles were a sample-barcoded 5' primer and a J-beta primer mix. TCRdb redid the calling of the 5' RACE reads with MiXCR, one entry per CDR3 protein. The sample carries roughly 680,000 distinct CDR3 sequences, 49% recorded once. This clonotype was counted a single time. The J gene is TRBJ1-2, the V gene TRBV30, with 10 positions matching TRBD1. The sequence was obtained from a woman aged 60-70 years in good health. Sample: blood. The CDR3 is CAWTGTGEAYGYTF. DNA for the CDR3: TGTGCCTGGACCGGGACAGGGGAGGCCTATGGCTACACCTTC.